This T cell receptor (beta chain) was obtained from a study of cytomegalovirus exposure and HLA in healthy donors. Findings of the study overall: Many donors shared some public TCRs, even though most TCR sequences were rare. Productive rates of about 87% or about 30% were seen for most TCR beta V segments in an earlier analysis.

Both 60 Vbeta primers and 13 Jbeta primers went into the PCR. Original data processing: It was a later analysis that counted about 80 million unique TCR beta chains, of which roughly 10 million were shared. Data came from immunoSEQ multiplex PCR; TCRdb stores just in-frame clones and leaves some out. That table furnishes V, J and clone size, whereas the DNA furnished D and trimming. The table lists about 160,000 clones, around 76% of them singletons, with roughly 2% in the top ten. In the case of this clone: Its cognate antigen is unknown.

This CDR3 region has 17 residues. With 5 bases clipped from V and 2 bases from J, the junction kept 11 bases outside the gene matches. Germline V CDR1 and CDR2: MNHEY, SMNVEV (reference sequence). The sequencing input was PBMCs. The rearrangement uses TRBV27 and TRBJ2-7; the match to TRBD2 covers 11 bases. The clonotype was recovered from a female donor in good health and CMV-seronegative. The CDR3 here is CASSVSFIAGGTYEQYF. The CDR3, as DNA: TGTGCCAGCAGTGTTAGCTTCATAGCGGGGGGGACCTACGAGCAGTACTTC.